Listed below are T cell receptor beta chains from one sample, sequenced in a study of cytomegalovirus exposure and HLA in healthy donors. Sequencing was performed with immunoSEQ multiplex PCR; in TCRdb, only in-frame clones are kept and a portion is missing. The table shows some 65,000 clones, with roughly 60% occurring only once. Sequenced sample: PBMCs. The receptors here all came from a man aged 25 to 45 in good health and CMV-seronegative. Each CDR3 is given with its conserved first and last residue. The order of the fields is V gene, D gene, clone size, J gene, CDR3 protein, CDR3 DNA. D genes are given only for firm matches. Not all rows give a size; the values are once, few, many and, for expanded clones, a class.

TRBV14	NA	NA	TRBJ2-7	CASSTHTRTYEQYF	TGTGCCAGCAGCACCCACACTAGGACCTACGAGCAGTACTTC
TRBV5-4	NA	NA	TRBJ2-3	CASSPGTDTQYF	TGTGCCAGCAGCCCGGGCACAGATACGCAGTATTTT
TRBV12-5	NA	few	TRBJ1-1	CASGLEPDSGKVFF	TGTGCTAGTGGTTTGGAACCGGATTCAGGGAAAGTTTTCTTT
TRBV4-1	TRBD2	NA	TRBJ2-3	CASSQAPGGGGAGRTDTQYF	TGCGCCAGCAGCCAAGCGCCCGGGGGCGGGGGGGCCGGTAGAACAGATACGCAGTATTTT
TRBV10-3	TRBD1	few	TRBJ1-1	CAISSDRGTEAFF	TGTGCCATCAGCTCCGACAGGGGAACTGAAGCTTTCTTT
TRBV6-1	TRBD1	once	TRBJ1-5	CASSGLPGQGSQPQHF	TGTGCCAGCAGTGGGCTCCCGGGACAGGGTTCTCAGCCCCAGCATTTT
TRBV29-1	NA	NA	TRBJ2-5	CSGGQGGETQYF	TGCAGCGGAGGTCAAGGAGGGGAGACCCAGTACTTC
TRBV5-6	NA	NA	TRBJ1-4	CASNRLVTNEKLFF	TGTGCCAGCAACCGACTTGTGACTAATGAAAAACTGTTTTTT
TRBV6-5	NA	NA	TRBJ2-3	CASSVYYTDTQYF	TGTGCCAGCAGTGTTTATTACACAGATACGCAGTATTTT
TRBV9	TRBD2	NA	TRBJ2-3	CASSVSLAGRTDTQYF	TGTGCCAGCAGCGTAAGCCTAGCGGGGCGCACAGATACGCAGTATTTT
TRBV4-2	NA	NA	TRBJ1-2	CASSQDGTDRGYTF	TGTGCCAGCAGCCAAGATGGGACCGACAGGGGCTACACCTTC
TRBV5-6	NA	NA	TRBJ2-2	CASSLTRNTGELFF	TGTGCCAGCAGCTTAACTCGAAACACCGGGGAGCTGTTTTTT
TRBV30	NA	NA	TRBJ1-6	CAWSGHNNSPLHF	TGTGCCTGGAGCGGACACAATAATTCACCCCTCCACTTT
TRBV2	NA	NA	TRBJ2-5	CASSEEGAGETQYF	TGTGCCAGCAGTGAAGAGGGAGCCGGAGAGACCCAGTACTTC
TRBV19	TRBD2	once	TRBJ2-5	CASSQGLDRSGETQYF	TGTGCCAGTAGTCAGGGACTAGACAGGAGCGGGGAGACCCAGTACTTC
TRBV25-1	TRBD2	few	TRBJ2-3	CASSTRTSGGTDTQYF	TGTGCCAGCAGTACCCGGACTAGCGGGGGCACAGATACGCAGTATTTT
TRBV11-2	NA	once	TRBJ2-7	CASSLTGPYEQYF	TGTGCCAGCAGCTTAACGGGTCCATACGAGCAGTACTTC
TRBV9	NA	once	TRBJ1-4	CASSQTGGTNEKLFF	TGTGCCAGCAGCCAAACAGGTGGAACTAATGAAAAACTGTTTTTT
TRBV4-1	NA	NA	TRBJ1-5	CASSQDRGQPQHF	TGCGCCAGCAGCCAAGATCGGGGACAGCCCCAGCATTTT
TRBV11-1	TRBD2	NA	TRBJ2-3	CASSLLAGGDTQYF	TGTGCCAGCAGTCTCCTAGCGGGGGGTGATACGCAGTATTTT
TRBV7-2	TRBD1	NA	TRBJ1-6	CASSLVSDRGNSPLHF	TGTGCCAGCAGCTTAGTATCGGACAGGGGGAATTCACCCCTCCACTTT
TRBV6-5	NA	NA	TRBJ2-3	CASSYDYTDTQYF	TGTGCCAGCAGTTATGACTACACAGATACGCAGTATTTT
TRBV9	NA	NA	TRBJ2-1	CASSRQPEEQFF	TGTGCCAGCAGCAGACAGCCTGAGGAGCAGTTCTTC
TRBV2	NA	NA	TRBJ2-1	CASSEEYEQFF	TGTGCCAGCAGTGAGGAGTATGAGCAGTTCTTC
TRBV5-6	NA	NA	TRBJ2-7	CASSQTGYEQYF	TGTGCCAGCAGCCAGACAGGTTACGAGCAGTACTTC
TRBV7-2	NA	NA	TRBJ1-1	CASSLDQGGRVEAFF	TGTGCCAGCAGCTTAGATCAGGGCGGCCGTGTTGAAGCTTTCTTT
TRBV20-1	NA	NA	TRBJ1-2	CSASIVLGYTF	TGCAGTGCTAGTATCGTTCTTGGCTACACCTTC
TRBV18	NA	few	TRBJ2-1	CASSPRTTLSHEQFF	TGTGCCAGCTCACCACGAACTACTCTGTCCCATGAGCAGTTCTTC
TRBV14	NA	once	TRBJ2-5	CASSQDLGVRETQYF	TGTGCCAGCAGCCAAGATCTCGGGGTCCGGGAGACCCAGTACTTC
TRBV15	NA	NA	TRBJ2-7	CATSREAQNYEQYF	TGTGCCACCAGCAGAGAGGCACAGAACTACGAGCAGTACTTC
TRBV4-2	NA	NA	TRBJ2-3	CASSQAGTVANTGTQYF	TGTGCCAGCAGCCAAGCGGGGACTGTAGCGAACACAGGTACGCAGTATTTT
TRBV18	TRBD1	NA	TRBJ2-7	CASSWEPGGTYEQYF	TGTGCCAGCTCGTGGGAGCCAGGGGGAACCTACGAGCAGTACTTC
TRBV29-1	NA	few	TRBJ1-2	CSVRDGINYGYTF	TGCAGCGTGAGGGATGGTATCAACTATGGCTACACCTTC
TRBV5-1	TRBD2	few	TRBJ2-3	CASSTGGGADTQYF	TGCGCCAGCAGCACCGGGGGGGGAGCAGATACGCAGTATTTT
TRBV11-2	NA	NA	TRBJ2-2	CASSLDRESKLFF	TGTGCCAGCAGCTTAGATCGGGAGTCGAAGCTGTTTTTT
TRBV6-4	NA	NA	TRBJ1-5	CASSPEGGGGQPQHF	TGTGCCAGCAGTCCGGAGGGAGGGGGAGGTCAGCCCCAGCATTTT
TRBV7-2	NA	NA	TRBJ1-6	CASSPQTGYDGNSPLHF	TGTGCCAGCAGCCCCCAGACAGGATACGACGGCAATTCACCCCTCCACTTT
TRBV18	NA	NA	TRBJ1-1	CASSLGVGGGTEAFF	TGTGCCAGCTCACTCGGAGTGGGTGGAGGGACTGAAGCTTTCTTT
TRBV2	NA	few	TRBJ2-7	CASSEPRTGSSYEQYF	TGTGCCAGCAGTGAACCTCGAACAGGGTCCTCCTACGAGCAGTACTTC
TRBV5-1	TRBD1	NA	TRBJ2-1	CASSGAGTGRYNEQFF	TGCGCCAGCAGCGGGGCCGGGACAGGGAGATACAATGAGCAGTTCTTC
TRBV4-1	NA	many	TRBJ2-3	CASSQGTPGDTQYF	TGCGCCAGCAGCCAGGGCACCCCGGGGGATACGCAGTATTTT
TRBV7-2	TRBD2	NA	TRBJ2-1	CASSLDGGGYNEQFF	TGTGCCAGCAGCTTAGATGGCGGGGGGTACAATGAGCAGTTCTTC
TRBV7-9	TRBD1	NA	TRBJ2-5	CAGRQGALETQYF	TGTGCCGGACGACAGGGGGCATTAGAGACCCAGTACTTC
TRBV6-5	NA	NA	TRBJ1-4	CASSRDREKLFF	TGTGCCAGCAGCCGCGACAGGGAAAAACTGTTTTTT
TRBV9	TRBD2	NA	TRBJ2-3	CASSVAGRLATDTQYF	TGTGCCAGCAGCGTAGCTGGGAGACTAGCGACAGATACGCAGTATTTT
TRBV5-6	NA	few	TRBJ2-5	CASSLVRETQYF	TGTGCCAGCAGCTTGGTTCGGGAGACCCAGTACTTC
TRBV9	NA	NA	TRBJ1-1	CASSVGNGNTEAFF	TGTGCCAGCAGCGTAGGAAACGGGAACACTGAAGCTTTCTTT
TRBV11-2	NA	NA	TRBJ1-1	CASSLAGMNTEAFF	TGTGCCAGCAGCTTAGCCGGGATGAACACTGAAGCTTTCTTT
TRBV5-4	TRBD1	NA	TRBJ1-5	CASSFGGQGAGQPQHF	TGTGCCAGCAGCTTCGGGGGACAGGGGGCCGGTCAGCCCCAGCATTTT
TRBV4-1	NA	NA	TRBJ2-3	CASSRASDTQYF	TGCGCCAGCAGCCGCGCGTCGGATACGCAGTATTTT
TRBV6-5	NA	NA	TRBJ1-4	CASSYRTGLTNEKLFF	TGTGCCAGCAGTTACCGCACAGGGTTGACTAATGAAAAACTGTTTTTT
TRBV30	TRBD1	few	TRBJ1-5	CAWSALNDRGLDQPQHF	TGTGCCTGGAGTGCCCTTAACGACAGGGGATTGGATCAGCCCCAGCATTTT
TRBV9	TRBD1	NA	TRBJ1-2	CASSVGQGARGYTF	TGTGCCAGCAGCGTAGGACAGGGGGCTAGAGGCTACACCTTC
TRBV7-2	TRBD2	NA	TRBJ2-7	CASSSGLAGLYEQYF	TGTGCCAGCAGCTCTGGACTAGCGGGGCTCTACGAGCAGTACTTC
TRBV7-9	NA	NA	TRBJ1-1	CASSLRGGIGGAFF	TGTGCCAGCAGCTTACGCGGGGGGATAGGGGGAGCTTTCTTT
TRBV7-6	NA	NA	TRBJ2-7	CASSLESGLPYEQYF	TGTGCCAGCAGCTTAGAGTCGGGATTACCCTACGAGCAGTACTTC
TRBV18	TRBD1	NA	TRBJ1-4	CASSLRDREEKLFF	TGTGCCAGCTCACTCCGGGACAGGGAAGAAAAACTGTTTTTT